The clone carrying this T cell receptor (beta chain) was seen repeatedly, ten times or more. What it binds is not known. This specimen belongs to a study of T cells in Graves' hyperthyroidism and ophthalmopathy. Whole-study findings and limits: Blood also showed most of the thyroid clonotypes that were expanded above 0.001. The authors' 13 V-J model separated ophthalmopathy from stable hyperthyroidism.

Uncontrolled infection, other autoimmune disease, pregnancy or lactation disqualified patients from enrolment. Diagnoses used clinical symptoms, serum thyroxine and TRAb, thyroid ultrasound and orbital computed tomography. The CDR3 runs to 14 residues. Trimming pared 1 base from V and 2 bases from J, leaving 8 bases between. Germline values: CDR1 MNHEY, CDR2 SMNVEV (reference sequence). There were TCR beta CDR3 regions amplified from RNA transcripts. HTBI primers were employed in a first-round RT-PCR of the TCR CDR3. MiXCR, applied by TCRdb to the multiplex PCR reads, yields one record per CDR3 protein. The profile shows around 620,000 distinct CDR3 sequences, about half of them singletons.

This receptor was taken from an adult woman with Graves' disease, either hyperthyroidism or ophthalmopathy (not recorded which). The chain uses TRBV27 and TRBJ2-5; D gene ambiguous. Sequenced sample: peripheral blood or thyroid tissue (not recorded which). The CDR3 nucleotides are TGTGCCAGCAGTTTATGGAACTCACAAGAGACCCAGTACTTC. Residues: CASSLWNSQETQYF.